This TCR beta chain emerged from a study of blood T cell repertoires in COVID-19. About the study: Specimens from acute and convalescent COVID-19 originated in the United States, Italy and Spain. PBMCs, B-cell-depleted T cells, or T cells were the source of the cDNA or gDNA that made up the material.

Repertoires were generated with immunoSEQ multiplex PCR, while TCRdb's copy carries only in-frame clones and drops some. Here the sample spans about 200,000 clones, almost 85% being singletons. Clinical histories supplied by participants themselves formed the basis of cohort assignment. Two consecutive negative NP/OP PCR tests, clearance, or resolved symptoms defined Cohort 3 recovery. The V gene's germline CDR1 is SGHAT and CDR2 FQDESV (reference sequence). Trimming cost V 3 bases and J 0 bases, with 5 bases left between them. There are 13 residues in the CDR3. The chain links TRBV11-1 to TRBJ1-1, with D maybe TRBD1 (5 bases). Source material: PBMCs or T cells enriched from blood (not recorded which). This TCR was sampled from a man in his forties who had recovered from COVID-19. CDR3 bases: TGTGCCAGCAGCTTGGGGCTGAACACTGAAGCTTTCTTT. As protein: CASSLGLNTEAFF.